The rows below give T cell receptor beta chains drawn from one sample of a study of T cells in Graves' hyperthyroidism and ophthalmopathy. Using its own MiXCR run on the multiplex PCR reads, TCRdb lists one record per CDR3 protein. The table records some 770,000 distinct CDR3 sequences, about 15% of them present only once. The sequenced material came from blood. The receptors here all came from a man aged 18 to 30 with Graves' hyperthyroidism. CDR3s include the opening cysteine and the closing phenylalanine or tryptophan. D genes are given only for firm matches. Rows may omit the clone size; those that give it use once, few, many or a size class.

v_call	d_call	clone_size	j_call	cdr3_nt	cdr3_aa
TRBV28	.	few	TRBJ1-1	TGTGCCAGCAGTGGAGGGGCTGACACTGAAGCTTTCTTT	CASSGGADTEAFF
TRBV7-2	.	many	TRBJ2-1	TGTGCCAGCTCCGGGACCCAATACAATGAGCAGTTCTTC	CASSGTQYNEQFF
TRBV6-2/TRBV6-3	.	many	TRBJ2-3	TGTGCCAGCATCCCCCGCGCAGGAGATACGCAGTATTTT	CASIPRAGDTQYF
TRBV11-2	.	few	TRBJ1-2	TGTGCCAGCAGCTTAGGGACATTCAACTATGGCTACACCTTC	CASSLGTFNYGYTF
TRBV27	.	many	TRBJ2-5	TGTGCCAGCAGTTTAAAAGAGAGAGAGACCCAGTACTTC	CASSLKERETQYF
TRBV3-1	.	.	TRBJ2-7	TGTGCCAGCAGCCAAGATGGACGATCCTACGAGCAGTACTTC	CASSQDGRSYEQYF
TRBV6-2/TRBV6-3	.	many	TRBJ1-1	TGTGCCAGCAGTGGGATGACGGGGAACACTGAAGCTTTCTTT	CASSGMTGNTEAFF
TRBV27	TRBD2	.	TRBJ2-6	TGTGCCAGCATTCCTCCCCGGTTAGCGGGCCAAAAAGCTGGGGCCAACGTCCTGACTTTC	CASIPPRLAGQKAGANVLTF
TRBV24-1	TRBD1	many	TRBJ2-3	TGTGCCACCAGTGACCCCAGGGGGTCAGGAGATACGCAGTATTTT	CATSDPRGSGDTQYF
TRBV27	.	.	TRBJ1-6	TGTGCCAGCAGTTTATTCTCCAGTTGGGCGTCTGGTTCACCCCTCCACTTT	CASSLFSSWASGSPLHF
TRBV11-1	.	.	TRBJ1-1	TGTGCCAGCAGCTTAGTCCAGCCGAACACTGAAGCTTTCTTT	CASSLVQPNTEAFF
TRBV28	.	.	TRBJ2-7	TGTGCCAGCAGTGCTTGGATGGAGGGACCCTCCTACGAGCAGTACTTC	CASSAWMEGPSYEQYF
TRBV11-2	.	few	TRBJ2-3	TGTGCCAGCAGCCTAATAGGCCAGGGGACCCCCACAGATACGCAGTATTTT	CASSLIGQGTPTDTQYF
TRBV28	TRBD1	.	TRBJ2-6	TGTGCCAGCAGCTGGACAGGGAGGAGCTCTGGGGCCAACGTCCTGACTTTC	CASSWTGRSSGANVLTF
TRBV29-1	.	.	TRBJ2-3	TGCAGCGTTGATGGAACAGACACAGATACGCAGTATTTT	CSVDGTDTDTQYF
TRBV28	.	many	TRBJ1-1	TGTGCCAGCAGTTTAATAGGTCTGGGGGCCGCTGAAGCTTTCTTT	CASSLIGLGAAEAFF
TRBV28	TRBD1	many	TRBJ1-5	TGTGCCACCGCCACCGGGACAGGGTTTCGGCCCCAGCATTTT	CATATGTGFRPQHF
TRBV11-3	TRBD1	many	TRBJ2-1	TGTGCCAGCGGTGTCCCGGGACAGGGAGGCGATGAGCAGTTCTTC	CASGVPGQGGDEQFF
TRBV4-1	.	.	TRBJ1-1	TGCGCCAGCAGCCAAGTTCCTGGGGGCGCGGAAGCTTTCTTT	CASSQVPGGAEAFF
TRBV25-1	.	many	TRBJ2-5	TGTGCCAGCAGAGGTTTCCGAGAGGGCAGGGTGGAGGAGACCCAGTACTTC	CASRGFREGRVEETQYF
TRBV10-3	.	few	TRBJ1-1	TGTGCCATCAGGAGCGGGTTGAACACTGAAGCTTTCTTT	CAIRSGLNTEAFF
TRBV11-3	TRBD1	.	TRBJ2-1	TGTGCCAGCAGCCGACAGGGTATCCCTAATGAGCAGTTCTTC	CASSRQGIPNEQFF
TRBV19	.	.	TRBJ2-1	TGTGCCAGTAGTATAGTAGCCTATGAGCAGTTCTTC	CASSIVAYEQFF
TRBV11-3	TRBD2	.	TRBJ2-3	TGTGCCAGCAGCGCTACTAGCGGGAGACTAACAGATACGCAGTATTTT	CASSATSGRLTDTQYF
TRBV28	TRBD1	many	TRBJ2-7	TGTGCCAGCAGGAGGTCAACAGGGGGTTCCTACGAGCAGTACTTC	CASRRSTGGSYEQYF
TRBV7-9	TRBD2	many	TRBJ2-5	TGTGCCAGCAGCTTACTGGCAGGGAGGGTGCAAGAGACCCAGTACTTC	CASSLLAGRVQETQYF
TRBV12-3/TRBV12-4	.	few	TRBJ1-5	TGTGCCCAAAACGGGGGGTACCTGATCAATCAGCCCCAGCATTTT	CAQNGGYLINQPQHF
TRBV24-1	.	.	TRBJ2-1	TGTGCCACCAGTGATTCCACCGGGACGTTGAACAATGAGCAGTTCTTC	CATSDSTGTLNNEQFF
TRBV29-1	.	.	TRBJ2-5	TGCAGCGTTGAAGGGGGCCTTGGGGAGACCCAGTACTTC	CSVEGGLGETQYF
TRBV12-3/TRBV12-4	.	many	TRBJ2-7	TGTGCCAGCAGTTTGGTAGGGGCCTACGAGCAGTACTTC	CASSLVGAYEQYF
TRBV27	TRBD2	many	TRBJ2-7	TGTGCCAGCAGTCTACGACTAGCGGGGCCCTACGAGCAGTACTTC	CASSLRLAGPYEQYF
TRBV6-1	TRBD2	many	TRBJ2-5	TGTGCCAGCAGTCACTCTAGCGGGAGGGTGGAGACCCAGTACTTC	CASSHSSGRVETQYF
TRBV13	TRBD2	.	TRBJ2-7	TGTGCCACCCTACCCACAGGGGGACTAGCGGGAGCGTCCTACAATGAGCAGTACTTC	CATLPTGGLAGASYNEQYF
TRBV24-1	.	.	TRBJ1-5	TGTGCCACCAGTGGGGGGGACACCAATCAGCCCCAGCATTTT	CATSGGDTNQPQHF
TRBV2	TRBD1	many	TRBJ2-5	TGTGCCAGCAGTGAAGCAGGCAGGGGGCAAGAGACCCAGTACTTC	CASSEAGRGQETQYF
TRBV6-9	.	.	TRBJ1-1	TGTGCCAGCAGTTACAGCTCCTCGGGGACTGAAGATTTCTTT	CASSYSSSGTEDFF
TRBV20-1	.	.	TRBJ2-5	TGCAGTGCTAGAGTTCTATTCCAAGAGACCCAGTACTTC	CSARVLFQETQYF
TRBV30	TRBD2	many	TRBJ2-7	TGTGCCTGGGGTCCGGGACTAGCGCCCTACGAGCAGTACTTC	CAWGPGLAPYEQYF
TRBV29-1	.	few	TRBJ2-1	TGCAGCGTTGAAGTACTAGCCCGGGGCAATGAGCAGTTCTTC	CSVEVLARGNEQFF
TRBV30	.	many	TRBJ2-3	TGTGCCTGGGAACGGGGCCTAGGTGACGGTACGCAGTATTTT	CAWERGLGDGTQYF
TRBV20-1	TRBD2	few	TRBJ2-7	TGCAGTGCTAGAGAGGGGACTAGCGGGAGGGGGCCCTACGAGCAGTACTTC	CSAREGTSGRGPYEQYF
TRBV20-1	TRBD2	.	TRBJ2-1	TGCAGTGCTGGGGGGGGGGGTGTTGAGGTGAATGAGCAGTTCTTC	CSAGGGGVEVNEQFF
TRBV28	.	many	TRBJ2-2	TGTGCCAGCAGTTCTCCCACCTGGGAGCTGTTTTTT	CASSSPTWELFF
TRBV9	.	.	TRBJ2-5	TGTGCCAGCAGCGTAGGCCCGCTGGGAGAGACCCAGTACTTC	CASSVGPLGETQYF
TRBV5-8	TRBD1	few	TRBJ1-1	TGTGCCAGCAGTCAAGACGGGACAGGGAACACTGAAGCTTTCTTT	CASSQDGTGNTEAFF
TRBV20-1	TRBD1	.	TRBJ2-3	TGCAGTATGACAGGGGGTGGCACAGATACGCAGTATTTT	CSMTGGGTDTQYF
TRBV7-8	.	.	TRBJ1-5	TGTGCCAGCAGCTTAGGGGGGATGGGCAATCAGCCCCAGCATTTT	CASSLGGMGNQPQHF
TRBV18	.	few	TRBJ2-1	TGTGCCAGCTCTCAGGAACCGGGGGCAAATGAGCAGTTCTTC	CASSQEPGANEQFF
TRBV5-4	.	few	TRBJ1-2	TGTGCCAGCAGCCCTTCCTTAGGGTCGAAGGGCTACACCTTC	CASSPSLGSKGYTF
TRBV4-1	.	many	TRBJ2-1	TGCGCCAGCAGCCAGATAGGGGGAACCCTCTACAATGAGCAGTTCTTC	CASSQIGGTLYNEQFF
TRBV3-1	.	.	TRBJ1-2	TGTGCCAGCAGCCAAGATAGAAGGGTTTGGGTCTATGGCTACACCTTC	CASSQDRRVWVYGYTF
TRBV6-5	TRBD2	many	TRBJ2-7	TGTGCCAGCAGTTACTCGACCGCTAGCGGGCGATCCTACGAGCAGTACTTC	CASSYSTASGRSYEQYF
TRBV6-5	.	few	TRBJ2-7	TGTGCCAGCAGTCCCGGGCTAGTGGGGCAGTACTTC	CASSPGLVGQYF
TRBV13	.	few	TRBJ2-2	TGTGCCAGCAGCCGGTATCAGGGGTCACCGAACACCGGGGAGCTGTTTTTT	CASSRYQGSPNTGELFF